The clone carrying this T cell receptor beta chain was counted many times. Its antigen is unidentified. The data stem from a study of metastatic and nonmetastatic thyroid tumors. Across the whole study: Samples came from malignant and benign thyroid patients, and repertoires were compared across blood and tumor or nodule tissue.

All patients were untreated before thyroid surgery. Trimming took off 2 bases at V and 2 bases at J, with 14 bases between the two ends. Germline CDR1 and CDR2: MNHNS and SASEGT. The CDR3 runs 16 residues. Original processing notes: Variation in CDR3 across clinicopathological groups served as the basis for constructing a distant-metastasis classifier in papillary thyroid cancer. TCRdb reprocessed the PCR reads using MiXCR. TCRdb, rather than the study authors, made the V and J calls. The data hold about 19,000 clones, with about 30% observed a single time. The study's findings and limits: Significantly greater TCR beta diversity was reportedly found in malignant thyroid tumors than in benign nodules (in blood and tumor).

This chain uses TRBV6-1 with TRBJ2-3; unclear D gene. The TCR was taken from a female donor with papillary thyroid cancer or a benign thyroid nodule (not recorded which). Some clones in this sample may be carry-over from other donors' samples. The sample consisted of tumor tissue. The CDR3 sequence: CASSEHSSRYTDTQYF. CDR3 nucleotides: TGTGCCAGCAGTGAACATAGCTCCCGGTACACAGATACGCAGTATTTT.